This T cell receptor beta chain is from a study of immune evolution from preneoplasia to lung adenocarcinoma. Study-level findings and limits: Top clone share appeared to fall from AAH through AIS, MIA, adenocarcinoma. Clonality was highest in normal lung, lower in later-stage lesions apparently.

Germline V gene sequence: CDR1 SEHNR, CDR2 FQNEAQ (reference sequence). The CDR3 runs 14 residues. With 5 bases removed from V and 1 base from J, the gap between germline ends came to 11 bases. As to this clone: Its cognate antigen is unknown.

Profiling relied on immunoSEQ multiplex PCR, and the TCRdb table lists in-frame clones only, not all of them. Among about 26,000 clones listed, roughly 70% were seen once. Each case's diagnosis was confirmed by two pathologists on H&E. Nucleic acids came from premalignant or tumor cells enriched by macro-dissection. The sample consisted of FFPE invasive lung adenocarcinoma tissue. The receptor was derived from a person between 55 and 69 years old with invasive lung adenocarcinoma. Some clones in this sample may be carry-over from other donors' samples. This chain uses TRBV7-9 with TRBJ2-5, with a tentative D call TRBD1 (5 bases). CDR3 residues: CASSRDQGQETQYF. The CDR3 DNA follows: TGTGCCAGCAGCCGAGATCAGGGCCAAGAGACCCAGTACTTC.